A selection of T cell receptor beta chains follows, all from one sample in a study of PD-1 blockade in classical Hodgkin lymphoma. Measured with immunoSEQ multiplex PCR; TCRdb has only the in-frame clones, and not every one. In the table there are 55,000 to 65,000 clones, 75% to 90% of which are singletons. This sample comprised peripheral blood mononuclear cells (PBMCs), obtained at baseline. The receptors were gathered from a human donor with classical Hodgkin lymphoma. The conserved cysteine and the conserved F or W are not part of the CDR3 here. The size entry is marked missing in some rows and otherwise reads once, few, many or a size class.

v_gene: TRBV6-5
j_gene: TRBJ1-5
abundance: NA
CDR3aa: ASSYDDRVLQPQH

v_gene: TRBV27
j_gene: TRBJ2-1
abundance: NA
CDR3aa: ASSSPPRRRLNEQF

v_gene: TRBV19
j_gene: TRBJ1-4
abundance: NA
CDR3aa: ASNSRTGNEKLF

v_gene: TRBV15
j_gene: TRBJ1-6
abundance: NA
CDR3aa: ATSRDRSGGNSPLH

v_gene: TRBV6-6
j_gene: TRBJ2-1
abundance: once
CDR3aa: ATAGGTGNNEQF

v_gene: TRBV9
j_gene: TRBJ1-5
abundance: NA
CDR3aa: ASSVGSSSEPQH

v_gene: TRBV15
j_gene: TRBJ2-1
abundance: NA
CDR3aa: ATSRGRSINEQF

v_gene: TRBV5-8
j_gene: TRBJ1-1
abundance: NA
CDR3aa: ASSLVLGAGAEAF

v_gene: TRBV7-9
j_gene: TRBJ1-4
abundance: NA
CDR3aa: ASSFLVSTNEKLF

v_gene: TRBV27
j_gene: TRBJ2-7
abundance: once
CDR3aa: ASSHTPGSPYEQY

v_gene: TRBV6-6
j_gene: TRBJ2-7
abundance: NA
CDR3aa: ASYKREGSSYEQY

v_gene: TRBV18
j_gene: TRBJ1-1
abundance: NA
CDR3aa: ASSPQQAFMNTEAF

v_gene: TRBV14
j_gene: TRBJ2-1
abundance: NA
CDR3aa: ASSRGQGGSEQF

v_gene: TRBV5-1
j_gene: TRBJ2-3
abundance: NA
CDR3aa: ASSQRDRGQDTQY

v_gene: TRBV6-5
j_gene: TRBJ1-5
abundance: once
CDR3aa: ASSYAEGYQPQH

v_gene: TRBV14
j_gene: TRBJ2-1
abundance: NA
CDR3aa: ASSQDRGVYNEQF

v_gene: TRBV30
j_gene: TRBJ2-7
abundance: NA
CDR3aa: AWSGRQLREQY

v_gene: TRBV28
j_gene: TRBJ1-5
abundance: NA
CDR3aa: ASSLIRISNQPQH

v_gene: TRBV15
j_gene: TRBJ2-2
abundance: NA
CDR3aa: ATSREGLSGELF

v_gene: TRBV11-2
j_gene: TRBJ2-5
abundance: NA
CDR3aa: ASSSQETQY

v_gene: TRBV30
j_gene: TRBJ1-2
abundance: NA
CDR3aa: ASIRSWLSNYGYT

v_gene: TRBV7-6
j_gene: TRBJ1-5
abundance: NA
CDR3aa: ASSPGTGFSNQPQH

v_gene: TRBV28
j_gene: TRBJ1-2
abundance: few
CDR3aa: ASSPRTGTYGYT

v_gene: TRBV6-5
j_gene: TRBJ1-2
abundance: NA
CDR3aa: ASSYTEFNYGYT

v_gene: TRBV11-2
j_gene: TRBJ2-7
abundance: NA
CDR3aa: ASSFGPGGEQY

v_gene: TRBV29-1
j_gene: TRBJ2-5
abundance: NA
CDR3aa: SVGRQETQY

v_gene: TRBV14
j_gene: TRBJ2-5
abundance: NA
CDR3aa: ASSQATGWGETQY

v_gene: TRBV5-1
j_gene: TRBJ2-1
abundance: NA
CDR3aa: ASSLDWAPDNEQF

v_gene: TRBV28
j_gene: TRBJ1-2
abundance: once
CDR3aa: ASSPITGDYGYT

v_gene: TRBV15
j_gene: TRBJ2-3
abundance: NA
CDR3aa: ATSRGLETDTQY

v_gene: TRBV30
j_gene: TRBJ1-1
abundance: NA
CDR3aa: AWSLFTEAF

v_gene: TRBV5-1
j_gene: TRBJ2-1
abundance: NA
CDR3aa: ASSQSGGGYNEQF

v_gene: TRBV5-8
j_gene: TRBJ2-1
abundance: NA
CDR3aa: ASSLQGGSYNEQF

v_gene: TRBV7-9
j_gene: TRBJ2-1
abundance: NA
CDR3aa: ASTVDRSYNEQF

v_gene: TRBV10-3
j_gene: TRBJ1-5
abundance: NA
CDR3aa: AISEDSFGHQPQH

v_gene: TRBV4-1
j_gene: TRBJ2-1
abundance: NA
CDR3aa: ASSGPGSWNEQF

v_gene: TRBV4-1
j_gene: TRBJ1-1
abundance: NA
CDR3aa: ASSHCYRGCEAF

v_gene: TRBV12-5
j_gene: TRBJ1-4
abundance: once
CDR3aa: ASGLRTGWSEKLF

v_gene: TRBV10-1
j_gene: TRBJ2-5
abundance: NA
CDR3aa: ASSEYRGPGETQY

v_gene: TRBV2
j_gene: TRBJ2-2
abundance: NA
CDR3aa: ASRGTGGPAGELF

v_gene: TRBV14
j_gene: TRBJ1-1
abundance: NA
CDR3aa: ASSQSGPPLDTDDNTEAF

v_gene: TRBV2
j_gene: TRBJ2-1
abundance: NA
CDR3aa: ARLAGGKTYNEQF

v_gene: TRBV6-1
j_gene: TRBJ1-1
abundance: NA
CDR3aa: ALGGDTEAF

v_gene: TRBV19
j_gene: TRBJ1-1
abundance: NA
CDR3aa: ASSLSRIEAEAF

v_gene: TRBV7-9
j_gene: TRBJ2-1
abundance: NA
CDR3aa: ASSFRPGSSYNEQF

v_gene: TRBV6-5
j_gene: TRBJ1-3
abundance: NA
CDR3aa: ASSYSRKLNTIY

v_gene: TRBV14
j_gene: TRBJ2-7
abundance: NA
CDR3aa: ASSPRGVGGLYEQY

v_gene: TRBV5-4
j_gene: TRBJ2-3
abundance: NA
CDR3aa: ASSRRSTDTQY

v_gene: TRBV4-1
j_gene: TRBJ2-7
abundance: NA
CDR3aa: ASSQGGGEQY

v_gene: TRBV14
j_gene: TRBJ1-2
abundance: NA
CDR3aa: ASSHHMGPLGGGYT

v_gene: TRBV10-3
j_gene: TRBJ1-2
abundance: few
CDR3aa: AISEPWDSYGYT

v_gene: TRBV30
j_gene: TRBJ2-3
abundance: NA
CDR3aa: AGGPSTDTQY

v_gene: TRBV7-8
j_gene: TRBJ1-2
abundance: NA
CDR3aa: ASSDGDSGDGYT

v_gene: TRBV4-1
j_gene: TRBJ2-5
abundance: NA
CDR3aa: ASSQGPARLAGGQETQY

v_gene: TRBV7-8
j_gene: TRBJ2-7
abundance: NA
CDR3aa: ASSLYRGSSSYEQY

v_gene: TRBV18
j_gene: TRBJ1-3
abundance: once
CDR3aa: ASSPHRSRGNTIY

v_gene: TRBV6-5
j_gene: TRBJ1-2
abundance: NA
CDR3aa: ASSYTRVRGYT

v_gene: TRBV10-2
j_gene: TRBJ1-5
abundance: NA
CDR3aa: ATLSSRNQPQH

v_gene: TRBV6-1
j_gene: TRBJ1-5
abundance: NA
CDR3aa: ASSEWGNQPQH